The present T cell receptor (beta chain) was sequenced within a study of cytomegalovirus exposure and HLA in healthy donors. Study-wide background: Counted in an early data release were about 80 million unique TCRs from HLA-typed donors.

This clone has only a few counts. Its antigen is currently unknown. Overall study results and limits: A prior analysis recorded that most TCR beta V segments were productive about 90% or about 30% of the time. Later findings reportedly placed an Asian-associated ancestry cluster below the approximately 670-donor mean for N-insertions. TCR beta V- and J-gene trimming, according to a later analysis, was linked to a missense DCLRE1C variant.

CDR3 length: 12 residues. Germline V gives CDR1 MNHEY, CDR2 SVGAGI. The V end was cut by 8 bases, the J end by 4 bases, with 8 bases between. PCR was performed using 60 Vbeta and 13 Jbeta primers. The assay was immunoSEQ multiplex PCR, and TCRdb's table has in-frame clones only and misses some. The sample lists roughly 200,000 clones; approximately 80% were seen once. The chain is built from TRBV6-5 and TRBJ1-4; unclear D gene. The clonotype was recovered from a man aged 60 to 69 in good health and CMV-seronegative. The sample consisted of PBMCs. The chain's CDR3 is CASSRYNEKLFF. CDR3 sequence (DNA): TGTGCCAGCTCTCGGTATAATGAAAAACTGTTTTTT.